These 20 T cell receptor beta chains originate from one sample sequenced in a study of radiotherapy plus CTLA-4 blockade in lung cancer. TCRdb's table, derived via immunoSEQ multiplex PCR, lists solely in-frame clones and lacks some. The table has around 90,000 clones, roughly four fifths seen once. Sample: peripheral blood, taken from a patient treated with radiotherapy plus ipilimumab. The receptors derive from a human donor with non-small cell lung cancer that progressed on radiotherapy plus ipilimumab.

This chain joins TRBV6-1 and TRBJ2-7; weak D call: TRBD2 (5 bases). The CDR3 length is 16 residues. The germline gives CDR1 MNHNS, CDR2 SASEGT. Deletions cut 6 bases from V and 0 bases from J, with 18 bases between. The CDR3 bases are TGTGCCAGCAGGGAACCTGGGGAGTCATTCTCCTACGAGCAGTACTTC. The encoded protein is CASREPGESFSYEQYF.

This clone has a single count. The chain joins TRBV10-3 to TRBJ2-5; 7 nucleotides match TRBD1. The CDR3 is 15 residues long. Per the germline V gene, CDR1 is ENHRY and CDR2 is SYGVKD. Trimming cost V 2 bases and J 6 bases; bases outside gene matches: 9. CDR3 DNA sequence: TGTGCCATCAGTGAGGGACGGGACAGCTCGCAGACCCAGTACTTC. The encoded protein is CAISEGRDSSQTQYF.

In DNA, the CDR3 is TGCGCCAGCAGCTTGGGGATGGGCAGGGGGATTCAAGAGACCCAGTACTTC. This translates into CASSLGMGRGIQETQYF. V usage is TRBV5-1 and J usage is TRBJ2-5; 7 positions agree with TRBD1. The CDR3 spans 17 residues. Germline trimming cut 0 bases from V and 2 bases from J; bases unmatched to any gene: 10. Per the germline V gene, CDR1 is SGHRS and CDR2 is YFSETQ. The full variable domain, completed using reference TRBV5-1 and TRBJ2-5, is KAGVTQTPRYLIKTRGQQVTLSCSPISGHRSVSWYQQTPGQGLQFLFEYFSETQRNKGNFPGRFSGRQFSNSRSEMNVSTLELGDSALYLCASSLGMGRGIQETQYFGPGTRLLVL.

The rearrangement joins TRBV5-6 to TRBJ2-5; possibly TRBD1 or TRBD2 for D (5 bases each). Trimming took 4 bases from V and 5 from J, leaving 9 bases between them. The CDR3 is 12 residues long. Germline V gene lookup returns CDR1 SGHDT and CDR2 YYEEEE. CDR3 nucleotides: TGTGCCAGCAGCCGGGACCTGGAGACCCAGTACTTC. It encodes CASSRDLETQYF.

This clone has a handful of counts. The rearrangement uses TRBV27 and TRBJ1-5; 9 nucleotides match TRBD1. The germline gives CDR1 MNHEY, CDR2 SMNVEV (reference sequence). This CDR3 spans 17 amino acids. The V gene end was trimmed by 6 bases and the J gene end by 0 bases; junction bases not matched to a gene: 9. CDR3 in amino acids: CASRAGTGTYSNQPQHF. The CDR3 DNA reads TGTGCCAGCAGGGCCGGGACAGGGACTTATAGCAATCAGCCCCAGCATTTT.

The rearrangement joins TRBV5-4 to TRBJ1-6; a possible D gene is TRBD1 (5 bases). Germline V gives CDR1 SGHNT, CDR2 YYREEE (reference sequence). V was shortened by 2 bases and J by 8 bases, with 11 bases between the two germline ends. The CDR3 runs to 14 residues. The chain's CDR3 is CASSLPGGDSPLHF. The CDR3 DNA reads as TGTGCCAGCAGCTTACCAGGAGGGGATTCACCCCTCCACTTT.

The chain employs TRBV9 and TRBJ1-3; D call uncertain. The CDR3 is 13 residues long. Germline V CDR1 and CDR2: SGDLS, YYNGEE. With 2 bases removed from V and 3 bases from J, the gap between germline ends came to 6 bases. In DNA, the CDR3 is TGTGCCAGCAGCGTCAGCCTTGGAAACACCATATATTTT. Its translation: CASSVSLGNTIYF.

The V gene is TRBV7-2, the J gene TRBJ2-1; TRBD1 matches 9 bases. Germline CDR1 reads SGHTA; CDR2 reads FQGNSA. The CDR3 contains 17 residues. J gave up 2 bases and V 1 base, and 6 bases lay outside the gene matches. CDR3 region: CASSLGQGGVPYNEQFF. In DNA form, the CDR3 reads TGTGCCAGCAGCTTAGGACAGGGGGGAGTACCCTACAATGAGCAGTTCTTC.

The CDR3 here is CASSYSSAGQETQYF. The CDR3 DNA follows: TGTGCCAGCAGTTACTCATCGGCAGGGCAAGAGACCCAGTACTTC. The chain links TRBV6-6 to TRBJ2-5, with D possibly TRBD1 on 5 matching bases. The germline V gene has CDR1 MNHNY and CDR2 SVGAGI (reference sequence). The CDR3 totals 15 residues. V was shortened by 0 bases and J by 2 bases, with 10 bases between the two germline ends.

V is TRBV4-2 and J is TRBJ1-3, with D possibly matching TRBD1 (5 bases). Between the trimmed V and J ends, which lost 8 bases and 4 bases, there was a span of 15 bases. The CDR3 loop spans 14 amino acids. The germline gives CDR1 LGHNA, CDR2 YNFKEQ. CDR3 nucleotides: TGTGCCAGCGGGGGGTCGGCCCTCGGAAACACCATATATTTT. Translated: CASGGSALGNTIYF.

The V call is TRBV30, the J call TRBJ1-1; weak D call: TRBD1 (6 bases). This CDR3 region has 13 residues. Trimming removed 4 bases from V and 1 base from J, with 10 bases in between. Germline CDR1 is GTSNPN and CDR2 is SVGIG (reference sequence). CDR3: CAWTRGANTEAFF. The CDR3, as DNA: TGTGCCTGGACCAGGGGCGCGAACACTGAAGCTTTCTTT.

The J gene is TRBJ2-7, the V gene TRBV5-1; D perhaps matches TRBD1 (6 bases). V was trimmed by 7 bases and J by 4 bases, leaving 18 bases between them. The CDR3 length is 14 residues. The germline gives CDR1 SGHRS, CDR2 YFSETQ. In nucleotides, the CDR3 is TGCGCCAGCGCCGCCGTGGGGGCGAAATACGAGCAGTACTTC. Its protein is CASAAVGAKYEQYF.

The rearrangement links TRBV15 to TRBJ1-1; tentatively, D is TRBD1 (5 bases). Trimming took 1 base from V and 3 from J, leaving 9 bases between them. The CDR3 extends over 14 amino acids. CDR1 is LNHNV and CDR2 is YYDKDF in the germline V gene (reference sequence). The CDR3 loop is CATSRGGEDTEAFF. The CDR3 nucleotides are TGTGCCACCAGCAGAGGGGGGGAGGACACTGAAGCTTTCTTT. The variable domain in full, with the rest retrieved from reference TRBV15 and TRBJ1-1, is DAMVIQNPRYQVTQFGKPVTLSCSQTLNHNVMYWYQQKSSQAPKLLFHYYDKDFNNEADTPDNFQSRRPNTSFCFLDIRSPGLGDTAMYLCATSRGGEDTEAFFGQGTRLTVV.

The chain couples TRBV2 to TRBJ2-1; 16 bases agree with TRBD2. Germline CDR1 reads SNHLY; CDR2 reads FYNNEI. The CDR3 length is 17 residues. V dropped 6 bases and J dropped 8; count of bases not matched to a gene: 10. The CDR3 DNA reads TGTGCCAGCAGGCCTCCGGGACTAGCGGGAGGGCTTTATGAGCAGTTCTTC. Translation gives CASRPPGLAGGLYEQFF.

Only a few counts were recorded for this clone. This chain uses TRBV4-2 with TRBJ2-5; 9 nucleotides align to TRBD2. The CDR3 is 17 residues long. Germline lookup yields CDR1 LGHNA and CDR2 YNFKEQ. V shed 2 bases and J 0 bases; nucleotides not matched to a gene: 7. The CDR3 protein is CASSQRLAEPYQETQYF. CDR3 DNA: TGTGCCAGCAGCCAAAGACTAGCGGAGCCGTACCAAGAGACCCAGTACTTC.

The CDR3 sequence: CASQKGASYNEQFF. DNA of the CDR3: TGTGCCAGTCAGAAGGGGGCTTCCTACAATGAGCAGTTCTTC. The chain has TRBV6-1 and TRBJ2-1; 7 bases match TRBD1. The V and J ends lost 9 bases and 1 base, in that order; junction bases with no gene match: 6. The CDR3 totals 14 residues. Germline V gives CDR1 MNHNS, CDR2 SASEGT.

This clone has only a few counts. CDR3: CASSTAGPNTGELFF. Written as DNA, the CDR3 is TGTGCCAGTAGTACTGCCGGGCCCAACACCGGGGAGCTGTTTTTT. The genes are TRBV19 and TRBJ2-2; D call uncertain. Trimming took 4 bases from V and 2 from J, leaving 11 bases between them. Germline V lookup: CDR1 LNHDA, CDR2 SQIVND (reference sequence). The CDR3 is made up of 15 amino acids.

V usage is TRBV18 and J usage is TRBJ2-5, with 8 bases that match TRBD2. Germline assignment: CDR1 KGHSH and CDR2 LQKENI. CDR3 length equals 15 residues. The V gene end was trimmed by 4 bases and the J gene end by 5 bases; junction bases not matched to a gene: 9. CDR3 sequence (DNA): TGTGCCAGCTCACAAAGAGTGTCGGGAGGGGAGACCCAGTACTTC. It is translated as CASSQRVSGGETQYF. Full variable domain (rest looked up from reference TRBV18 and TRBJ2-5): NAGVMQNPRHLVRRRGQEARLRCSPMKGHSHVYWYRQLPEEGLKFMVYLQKENIIDESGMPKERFSAEFPKEGPSILRIQQVVRGDSAAYFCASSQRVSGGETQYFGPGTRLLVL.

This CDR3 reads CASSPQGLASEQFF. The CDR3, as DNA: TGTGCCAGCTCACCCCAGGGACTAGCGAGTGAGCAGTTCTTC. This chain links TRBV18 with TRBJ2-1; 10 nucleotides line up with TRBD2. The CDR3 is made up of 14 amino acids. Germline trimming cut 3 bases from V and 9 bases from J; bases unmatched to any gene: 5. Germline V gives CDR1 KGHSH, CDR2 LQKENI. Full variable domain (remainder filled in from reference TRBV18 and TRBJ2-1): NAGVMQNPRHLVRRRGQEARLRCSPMKGHSHVYWYRQLPEEGLKFMVYLQKENIIDESGMPKERFSAEFPKEGPSILRIQQVVRGDSAAYFCASSPQGLASEQFFGPGTRLTVL.

The V and J genes are TRBV11-3 and TRBJ1-5; 8 bases are shared with TRBD1. Looked up from germline, CDR1 is SGHNT and CDR2 is YENEEA. The ends lost 5 bases at V and 3 bases at J; junction bases unmatched: 9. The CDR3 spans 16 residues. The CDR3 region is CASSQPGTGYNQPQHF. Here the CDR3 DNA reads TGTGCCAGCAGCCAGCCCGGGACAGGTTACAATCAGCCCCAGCATTTT.